The 13 T cell receptor beta chains reported below all come from one sample, sequenced in a study of T cell responses to AZD1222 COVID-19 vaccine. Libraries were prepared by immunoSEQ multiplex PCR; TCRdb keeps only in-frame clonotypes and omits some of them. The sample lists about 140,000 clones, 80% to 90% occurring once. The specimen comprised peripheral blood, sampled on day 0 of AZD1222 vaccination. The receptors originated from an adult in good health.

The rearrangement uses TRBV6-1 and TRBJ2-7; no clear D. Germline CDR1 is MNHNS and CDR2 is SASEGT. Trimming left V 3 bases short and J 7 bases short, with 10 bases between. The CDR3 covers 12 residues. Here the CDR3 DNA reads TGTGCCAGCAGTGACCCCGGGTGGGAGCAGTACTTC. Its protein product is CASSDPGWEQYF.

The chain combines TRBV29-1 with TRBJ1-2; 9 positions agree with TRBD1. CDR1 is SQVTM and CDR2 is ANQGSEA in the germline V gene. The V and J ends lost 0 bases and 8 bases, in that order; junction bases with no gene match: 4. This CDR3 is 13 amino acids long. CDR3 in DNA: TGCAGCGTTGAAGAACAGGGGGCGCGCGGCTACACCTTC. Translating it yields CSVEEQGARGYTF.

The chain combines TRBV5-4 with TRBJ2-3; 7 bases are shared with TRBD2. CDR3 length: 17 amino acids. V dropped 5 bases and J dropped 0; count of bases not matched to a gene: 12. In germline, CDR1 is SGHNT, CDR2 YYREEE (reference sequence). The CDR3 loop is CASRGGTAVTSTDTQYF. CDR3 bases: TGTGCCAGCAGGGGGGGGACGGCGGTAACCAGCACAGATACGCAGTATTTT.

This chain joins TRBV27 and TRBJ1-2; 11 nucleotides match TRBD1. V was pared by 6 bases and J by 8 bases, with 8 bases of the junction left unmatched. The CDR3 length is 14 residues. Germline V gene sequence: CDR1 MNHEY, CDR2 SMNVEV (reference sequence). DNA of the CDR3: TGTGCCAGCAGCCGGACAGGGGGCGCGAGCGGCTACACCTTC. The encoded protein is CASSRTGGASGYTF.

V gene TRBV5-1 combines with J gene TRBJ2-1; D is possibly TRBD2 (6 bases). Trimming removed 3 bases at V and 0 bases at J, with 13 bases between. Germline CDR1 reads SGHRS; CDR2 reads YFSETQ. CDR3 length: 16 amino acids. The CDR3 is CASSSLVGSSYNEQFF. DNA for the CDR3: TGCGCCAGCAGCTCCCTGGTCGGGAGCTCCTACAATGAGCAGTTCTTC.

This clone came up once. V usage is TRBV5-6 and J usage is TRBJ2-6; perhaps TRBD1 as D (5 bases). This CDR3 comprises 17 residues. With 5 bases removed from V and 3 bases from J, the gap between germline ends came to 18 bases. Germline CDR1 and CDR2: SGHDT and YYEEEE. CDR3 loop: CASSQGPGSSGANVLTF. Written as DNA, the CDR3 is TGTGCCAGCAGTCAAGGTCCAGGGTCCAGTGGGGCCAACGTCCTGACTTTC.

A note on this clone: At one of its ends the junction is not consistent with the germline gene, which may arise from a read error. The chain uses TRBV7-7 and TRBJ1-4, with 8 bases identical to TRBD1. The CDR3 totals 16 residues. Germline V lookup: CDR1 SSHAT, CDR2 FNYEAQ (reference sequence). CDR3 sequence reads: CASSLGPTGVGEKLFF. For the CDR3, the DNA is TGTGCTAGCAGCTTAGGACCGACAGGGGTAGGGGAAAAACTGTTTTTT.

The chain joins TRBV4-2 to TRBJ2-1; D is ambiguous. V lost 0 bases and J 4 bases, leaving 7 bases between the germline ends. Germline V gives CDR1 LGHNA, CDR2 YNFKEQ. The CDR3 loop spans 14 amino acids. CDR3 sequence reads: CASSQESVYNEQFF. The CDR3 bases are TGTGCCAGCAGCCAAGAATCTGTGTACAATGAGCAGTTCTTC.

This clone was detected once. This rearrangement joins TRBV3-1 (or the pseudogene TRBV3-2) to TRBJ2-5; weak D call: TRBD2 (5 bases). V was cut by 6 bases and J by 4 bases, with 15 bases left in between. Per germline, CDR1 LGHDT and CDR2 YNNKEL (reference sequence). This CDR3 region has 14 residues. The DNA for the CDR3 is TGTGCCAGCAGATACGAGCGAGGGCGAGAGACCCAGTACTTC. It translates to CASRYERGRETQYF.

This clone was counted between two and nine times. The V call is TRBV5-5, the J call TRBJ1-6; the D is unclear. V was trimmed by 0 bases and J by 7 bases, leaving 8 bases between them. Germline CDR1 is SGHKS and CDR2 is YYEKEE (reference sequence). The CDR3 covers 14 residues. The CDR3 DNA is TGTGCCAGCAGCTTGGACAGTGTAAATTCACCCCTCCACTTT. Protein sequence: CASSLDSVNSPLHF.

In DNA form, the CDR3 reads TGCGCCAGCAGCGCGGGGACTAGCGGCTACACCGGGGAGCTGTTTTTT. Its translation: CASSAGTSGYTGELFF. V gene TRBV10-1 combines with J gene TRBJ2-2; 11 bases are shared with TRBD2. V was clipped by 6 bases and J by 3 bases; unmatched bases: 6. Looked up from germline, CDR1 is WNHNN and CDR2 is SYGVQD (reference sequence). The CDR3 is made up of 16 amino acids.

V gene TRBV27 combines with J gene TRBJ1-6; the match to TRBD1 covers 7 bases. J was trimmed by 9 bases and V by 5 bases; bases with no gene match: 10. CDR1 and CDR2 from the germline V gene are MNHEY and SMNVEV (reference sequence). The CDR3 has 15 amino acids. The CDR3 sequence is CASSQGVKVVSPLHF. The CDR3 nucleotides are TGTGCCAGCAGTCAGGGGGTAAAGGTGGTTTCACCCCTCCACTTT.

The table lists this clone with a few counts. The rearrangement uses TRBV19 and TRBJ1-1; possible D gene TRBD1, 6 bases. This CDR3 region has 14 residues. The V end was cut by 6 bases, the J end by 4 bases, with 15 bases between. Looked up from germline, CDR1 is LNHDA and CDR2 is SQIVND (reference sequence). In DNA form, the CDR3 reads TGTGCCAGTAGAATACAGGGTCGAGGCACTGAAGCTTTCTTT. Its protein is CASRIQGRGTEAFF. The whole variable domain, remainder taken from reference TRBV19 and TRBJ1-1, is DGGITQSPKYLFRKEGQNVTLSCEQNLNHDAMYWYRQDPGQGLRLIYYSQIVNDFQKGDIAEGYSVSREKKESFPLTVTSAQKNPTAFYLCASRIQGRGTEAFFGQGTRLTVV.